This paragraph reports one T cell receptor (beta chain). The data were taken from a study of tissue T cells after allogeneic stem cell transplantation. TCRbeta CDR3 was sequenced at survey depth with template counts. The table came from immunoSEQ multiplex PCR; TCRdb's copy has only in-frame clones and leaves some out. The sample holds around 24,000 clones, about 89% seen once. Sequenced here: blood, sampled before transplantation. This sequence was found in a male donor aged 60 or over who later had graft-versus-host disease after an allogeneic stem cell transplant.

CDR3 loop: CASRRQGGVFKQYF. The CDR3 DNA is TGTGCCAGCCGAAGGCAGGGAGGGGTGTTTAAGCAGTACTTC. The chain combines TRBV28 with TRBJ2-7; 7 bases align to TRBD2. V dropped 8 bases and J dropped 8; count of bases not matched to a gene: 15. CDR1 and CDR2 from the germline V gene are MDHEN and SYDVKM. The CDR3 sequence is 14 residues long.